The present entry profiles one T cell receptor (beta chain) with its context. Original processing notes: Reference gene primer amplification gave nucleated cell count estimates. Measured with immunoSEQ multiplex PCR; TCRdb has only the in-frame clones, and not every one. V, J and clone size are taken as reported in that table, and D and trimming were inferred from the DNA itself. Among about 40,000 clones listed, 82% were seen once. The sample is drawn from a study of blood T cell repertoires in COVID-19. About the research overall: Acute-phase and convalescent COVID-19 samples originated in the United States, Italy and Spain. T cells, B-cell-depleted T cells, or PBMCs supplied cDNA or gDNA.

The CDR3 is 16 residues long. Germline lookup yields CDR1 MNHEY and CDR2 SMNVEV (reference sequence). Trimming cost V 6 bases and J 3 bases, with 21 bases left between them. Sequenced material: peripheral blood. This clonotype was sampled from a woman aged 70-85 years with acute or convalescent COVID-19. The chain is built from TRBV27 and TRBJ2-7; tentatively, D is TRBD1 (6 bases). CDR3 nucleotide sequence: TGTGCCAGCAGCCCAGGTTTGTGGGGACAACGCTACGAGCAGTACTTC. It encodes CASSPGLWGQRYEQYF.